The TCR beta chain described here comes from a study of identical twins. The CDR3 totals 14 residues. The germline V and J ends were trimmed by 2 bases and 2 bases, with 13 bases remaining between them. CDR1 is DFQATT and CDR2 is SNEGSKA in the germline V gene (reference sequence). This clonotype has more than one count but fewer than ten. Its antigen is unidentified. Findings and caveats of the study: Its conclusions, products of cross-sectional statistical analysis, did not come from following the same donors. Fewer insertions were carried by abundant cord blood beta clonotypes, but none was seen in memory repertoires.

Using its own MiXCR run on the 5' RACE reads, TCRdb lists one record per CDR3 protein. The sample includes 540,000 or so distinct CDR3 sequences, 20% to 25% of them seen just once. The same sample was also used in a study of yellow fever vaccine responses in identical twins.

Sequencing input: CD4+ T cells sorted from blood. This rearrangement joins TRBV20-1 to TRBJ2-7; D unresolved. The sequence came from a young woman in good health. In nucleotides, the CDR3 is TGCAGTGCTAGACAGCCCCTCTTTCCCTACGAGCAGTACTTC. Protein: CSARQPLFPYEQYF.